This T cell receptor (beta chain) was documented in a study of early T cells in non-severe SARS-CoV-2 infection. This clonotype came up a few times. TCRdb analysed the 5' RACE reads with MiXCR anew, one entry per CDR3 protein. Among approximately 46,000 distinct CDR3 sequences, about 25% were seen once, and the ten largest hold 3.5% to 5%. The CDR3 has 16 residues. From germline, CDR1 is SGHAT and CDR2 FQNNGV. V gave up 5 bases and J gave up 4 bases; unmatched junction bases: 9. The genes are TRBV11-2 and TRBJ2-1; 9 bases match TRBD2. The TCR originated in an adult who was a healthcare worker with PCR-confirmed SARS-CoV-2 infection or an uninfected control (not recorded which). This sample comprised whole blood, obtained at baseline. The CDR3 bases are TGTGCCAGCAGCAACATAGCGGGGGCCAGGTACAATGAGCAGTTCTTC. This gives the protein CASSNIAGARYNEQFF.